One and the same sample provided the 2 T cell receptor beta chains below, sequenced in a study of blood T cell repertoires in COVID-19. Using immunoSEQ multiplex PCR, the repertoire was profiled, and TCRdb retains in-frame clones only, with some absent. This table holds hundreds of thousands of clones, about 88% found once. Input material: PBMCs or T cells enriched from blood (not recorded which). All receptors derive from a woman aged 55-75 years who had recovered from COVID-19.

The V and J genes are TRBV11-2 and TRBJ1-6; 8 bases are shared with TRBD1. The CDR3 has 15 amino acids. With 4 bases clipped from V and 6 bases from J, the junction kept 5 bases outside the gene matches. The V gene's germline CDR1 is SGHAT and CDR2 FQNNGV. The CDR3 DNA follows: TGTGCCAGCAGCTCAATAACAGGGGGTAATTCACCCCTCCACTTT. Encoded protein: CASSSITGGNSPLHF.

The chain uses TRBV5-4 and TRBJ2-3, with D perhaps matching TRBD2 (6 bases). Per the germline V gene, CDR1 is SGHNT and CDR2 is YYREEE (reference sequence). There are 17 residues in the CDR3. V was cut by 4 bases and J by 0 bases, with 18 bases left in between. The CDR3 sequence is CASSGGLGAGSTDTQYF. For the CDR3, the DNA is TGTGCCAGCAGCGGAGGCTTGGGCGCGGGGAGCACAGATACGCAGTATTTT.